Presented here are 17 T cell receptor beta chains from one specimen sequenced in a study of blood T cell repertoires in COVID-19. Profiled with immunoSEQ multiplex PCR; TCRdb holds only in-frame clones, not every one. The sample consists of about 50,000 clones, approximately 88% of them appearing once. The sample consisted of peripheral blood. Every receptor here comes from a human donor with active COVID-19. The donor label of this sample is uncertain.

The V call is TRBV7-2, the J call TRBJ2-3; 12 nucleotides align to TRBD2. Trimming cost V 5 bases and J 6 bases; bases outside gene matches: 12. The CDR3 has 17 residues. Germline V lookup: CDR1 SGHTA, CDR2 FQGNSA. CDR3 sequence (DNA): TGTGCCAGCAGCCGCAATGCACTAGCGGGAGGCGTTGATACGCAGTATTTT. Protein sequence: CASSRNALAGGVDTQYF.

This chain joins TRBV24-1 and TRBJ2-3; D is ambiguous. Germline CDR1 KGHDR, CDR2 SFDVKD. This CDR3 region has 16 residues. Deletions cut 5 bases from V and 0 bases from J, with 14 bases between. CDR3 sequence (DNA): TGTGCCACCAGTGGAAAGCCCGGTTCTAGCACAGATACGCAGTATTTT. This sequence encodes CATSGKPGSSTDTQYF.

This chain connects TRBV29-1 to TRBJ2-3, with D perhaps TRBD1 (6 bases). Trimming removed 1 base from V and 0 bases from J, with 20 bases in between. In germline, CDR1 is SQVTM, CDR2 ANQGSEA. This CDR3 is 18 amino acids long. The chain's CDR3 is CSVEAPGTSLGSTDTQYF. CDR3 nucleotide sequence: TGCAGCGTTGAAGCCCCAGGGACATCTCTGGGGAGCACAGATACGCAGTATTTT.

The genes are TRBV4-1 and TRBJ1-2; weak D call: TRBD1 (5 bases). V lost 1 base to trimming and J lost 4 bases, with 10 bases between them. Germline V CDR1 and CDR2: MGHRA, YSYEKL. This CDR3 region has 14 residues. The CDR3 sequence: CASSQVVGGYGYTF. The CDR3 nucleotides are TGCGCCAGCAGCCAAGTTGTGGGGGGCTATGGCTACACCTTC.

CDR3 DNA: TGCGCCAGCACCACCGGGACAGGGAACACTGAAGCTTTCTTT. Amino acids: CASTTGTGNTEAFF. The V and J genes are TRBV5-1 and TRBJ1-1; 8 nucleotides line up with TRBD1. CDR1 is SGHRS, CDR2 YFSETQ, per germline. The CDR3 length is 14 residues. The ends lost 6 bases at V and 1 base at J; junction bases unmatched: 5.

The chain has TRBV4-1 and TRBJ2-2; the D gene is possibly TRBD2 (6 bases). The CDR3 covers 15 residues. Germline V gene lookup returns CDR1 MGHRA and CDR2 YSYEKL. Trimming took off 6 bases at V and 5 bases at J, with 16 bases between the two ends. CDR3 nucleotides: TGCGCCAGCAGGCTATCTGAGGAGGGGACCGGGGAGCTGTTTTTT. It codes for CASRLSEEGTGELFF.

The V gene is TRBV28, the J gene TRBJ2-6, with D tentatively TRBD2 (6 bases). CDR1 is MDHEN, CDR2 SYDVKM, per germline. The CDR3 sequence is 16 residues long. V was trimmed by 3 bases and J by 1 base, leaving 10 bases between them. In nucleotides, the CDR3 is TGTGCCAGCAGTTTGGGGGGAGGATCTGGGGCCAACGTCCTGACTTTC. As protein: CASSLGGGSGANVLTF.

The V and J genes are TRBV24-1 and TRBJ2-2; maybe TRBD1 (5 bases). The CDR3 has 12 residues. V was shortened by 9 bases and J by 7 bases, with 11 bases between the two germline ends. CDR1 is KGHDR and CDR2 is SFDVKD in the germline V gene. CDR3 sequence: CATDSLGGELFF. Written as DNA, the CDR3 is TGTGCCACCGACAGTTTGGGCGGGGAGCTGTTTTTT.

The J gene is TRBJ2-1, the V gene TRBV28; TRBD2 agrees at 12 bases. The CDR3 is made up of 16 amino acids. V gave up 6 bases and J gave up 7 bases; unmatched junction bases: 10. Germline lookup yields CDR1 MDHEN and CDR2 SYDVKM. The chain's CDR3 is CASRKATSGSGNEQFF. CDR3 sequence (DNA): TGTGCCAGCAGGAAAGCGACTAGCGGGAGTGGGAATGAGCAGTTCTTC.

This chain joins TRBV7-2 and TRBJ2-3; 15 nucleotides align to TRBD2. The germline V gene has CDR1 SGHTA and CDR2 FQGNSA. This CDR3 has 18 amino acids. With 2 bases clipped from V and 6 bases from J, the junction kept 9 bases outside the gene matches. CDR3 sequence: CASSLYGLAGGPSDTQYF. The CDR3 region has the DNA TGTGCCAGCAGCTTATACGGACTAGCGGGAGGGCCCTCGGATACGCAGTATTTT.

This CDR3 reads CASHDYYEQYF. In DNA form, the CDR3 reads TGCGCCAGCCACGACTACTACGAGCAGTACTTC. This rearrangement joins TRBV10-2 to TRBJ2-7, with a weak D call TRBD2 (5 bases). With 8 bases removed from V and 3 bases from J, the gap between germline ends came to 8 bases. Per the germline V gene, CDR1 is WSHSY and CDR2 is SAAADI. The CDR3 is made up of 11 amino acids.

This clone has only one observation. The chain employs TRBV15 and TRBJ2-1, with TRBD2 matching over 9 bases. Germline CDR1 is LNHNV and CDR2 is YYDKDF (reference sequence). There are 14 residues in the CDR3. The ends lost 8 bases at V and 9 bases at J; junction bases unmatched: 11. DNA of the CDR3: TGTGCCACCCACGGGGCGGGAGGGCATGCTGAGCAGTTCTTC. It translates to CATHGAGGHAEQFF.

The chain uses TRBV28 and TRBJ2-1, with D tentatively TRBD2 (7 bases). Trimming removed 2 bases from V and 6 bases from J, with 11 bases in between. The length of the CDR3 is 14 residues. The germline gives CDR1 MDHEN, CDR2 SYDVKM. The CDR3 coding sequence is TGTGCCAGCAGTTTAAGAGGGGGGGCCAATGAGCAGTTCTTC. It specifies CASSLRGGANEQFF.

The CDR3 here is CASSLLAGGAFTGELFF. The CDR3 coding sequence is TGTGCCAGCAGCCTCCTAGCGGGGGGGGCGTTCACCGGGGAGCTGTTTTTT. This sequence joins TRBV5-5 and TRBJ2-2, with 12 bases fitting TRBD2. The CDR3 consists of 17 residues. CDR1 and CDR2 (germline): SGHKS, YYEKEE (reference sequence). V was pared by 4 bases and J by 4 bases, with 8 bases of the junction left unmatched.

V usage is TRBV2 and J usage is TRBJ2-3, with D possibly TRBD2 on 6 matching bases. V was pared by 7 bases and J by 6 bases, with 23 bases between. This CDR3 is built from 16 residues. Germline V gene lookup returns CDR1 SNHLY and CDR2 FYNNEI. The CDR3 reads CASIGWREKVSDTQYF. The CDR3, as DNA: TGTGCCAGCATTGGTTGGAGGGAGAAGGTATCCGATACGCAGTATTTT.

This clone came up once. The chain couples TRBV9 to TRBJ1-4; TRBD1 matches 9 bases. From germline, CDR1 is SGDLS and CDR2 YYNGEE. The ends lost 3 bases at V and 8 bases at J; junction bases unmatched: 11. The CDR3 has 16 amino acids. DNA for the CDR3: TGTGCCAGCAGCGCCCCGCGAGGGACAGGGTTAGAAAAACTGTTTTTT. This gives the protein CASSAPRGTGLEKLFF.

This sequence joins TRBV1 and TRBJ1-6. TRBV1 is an annotated pseudogene. This CDR3 is built from 19 residues. The CDR3 loop is CTSTPTRARCSSYNSPLHF. The CDR3 nucleotides are TGCACCAGCACCCCGACGAGGGCCCGGTGTAGCTCCTATAATTCACCCCTCCACTTT.